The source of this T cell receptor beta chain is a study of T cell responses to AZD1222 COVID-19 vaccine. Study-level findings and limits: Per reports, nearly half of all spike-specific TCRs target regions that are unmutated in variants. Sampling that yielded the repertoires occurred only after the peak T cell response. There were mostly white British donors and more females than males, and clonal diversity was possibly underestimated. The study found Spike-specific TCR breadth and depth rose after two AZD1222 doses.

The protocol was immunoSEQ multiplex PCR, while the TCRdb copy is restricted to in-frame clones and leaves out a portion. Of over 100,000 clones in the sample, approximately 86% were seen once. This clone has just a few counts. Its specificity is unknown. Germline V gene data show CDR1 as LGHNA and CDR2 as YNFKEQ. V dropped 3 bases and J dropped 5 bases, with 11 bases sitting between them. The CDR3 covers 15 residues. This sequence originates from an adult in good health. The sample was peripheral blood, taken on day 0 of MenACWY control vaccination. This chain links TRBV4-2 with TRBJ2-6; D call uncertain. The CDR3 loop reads CASSQSAGWANVLTF. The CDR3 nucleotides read TGTGCCAGCAGCCAGTCCGCAGGATGGGCCAACGTCCTGACTTTC.